Sequencing of this T cell receptor (beta chain) was carried out in a study of T cells after yellow fever vaccination. Study context: SMART-Seq v4 Ultra Low Input prepared the low-cell-number fractions.

V dropped 5 bases and J dropped 16 bases, with 15 bases sitting between them. CDR3 length: 11 amino acids. This clonotype was detected only a few times. Its target is unknown. Production of TCR cDNA was by 5'RACE template switching, which also added a universal primer site and UMIs. One entry per CDR3 protein, called by TCRdb with MiXCR from the 5' RACE reads. This sample yields about 350,000 distinct CDR3 sequences, of which about 12% are seen a single time; about 3% belongs to the top ten. Study findings and constraints: Across the CD4 and CD8 compartments, a small share of clonotypes was present in both. Researchers report a weaker secondary response that nonetheless peaked faster, day 5 versus 15.

The rearrangement links TRBV12-3 or TRBV12-4 to TRBJ2-4; the D gene could be TRBD1 or TRBD2 (6 bases each). Sample: CD4+ T cells sorted from PBMCs, taken 15 days after the yellow fever booster vaccination. The receptor comes from a man aged 18 to 29 who received the YFV17D yellow fever vaccine. The CDR3 DNA reads TGTGCCAGCAGTCTAGGGGGGTCCCTCTACTTC. This encodes CASSLGGSLYF.